Each of the 19 T cell receptor beta chains below was sequenced from the same sample in a study of blood T cell repertoires in COVID-19. Profiling relied on immunoSEQ multiplex PCR, and the TCRdb table lists in-frame clones only, not all of them. The sample contains under 200,000 clones, about 82% of which appear only once. The sequencing input was peripheral blood. Every receptor here comes from a woman between 25 and 40 years old with acute or convalescent COVID-19.

V usage is TRBV29-1 and J usage is TRBJ2-1; 10 nucleotides line up with TRBD2. Germline CDR1 reads SQVTM; CDR2 reads ANQGSEA. V shed 4 bases and J 7 bases; nucleotides not matched to a gene: 13. The CDR3 length is 16 residues. The CDR3 DNA is TGCAGCGTTGTAAAGAGCGGGGGGGCCGTGGTAAATGAGCAGTTCTTC. This codes for CSVVKSGGAVVNEQFF.

The chain is built from TRBV5-1 and TRBJ1-4; D gene unclear. Germline CDR1 reads SGHRS; CDR2 reads YFSETQ. The CDR3 is 16 amino acids. V was shortened by 4 bases and J by 2 bases, with 15 bases between the two germline ends. The CDR3 bases are TGCGCCAGCAGCGTGTATACCGCCGGGACTAATGAAAAACTGTTTTTT. This codes for CASSVYTAGTNEKLFF. Filled out from reference TRBV5-1 and TRBJ1-4, the complete variable domain reads KAGVTQTPRYLIKTRGQQVTLSCSPISGHRSVSWYQQTPGQGLQFLFEYFSETQRNKGNFPGRFSGRQFSNSRSEMNVSTLELGDSALYLCASSVYTAGTNEKLFFGSGTQLSVL.

The genes are TRBV6-6 and TRBJ1-5, with 9 nucleotides matching TRBD1. Trimming at V came to 0 bases and at J to 7 bases, leaving 7 bases not matched to a gene. This CDR3 spans 16 amino acids. The germline V gene encodes CDR1 MNHNY and CDR2 SVGAGI (reference sequence). CDR3 DNA sequence: TGTGCCAGCAGTTACTCGAAGGGACAGGGATACCAGCCCCAGCATTTT. Translated: CASSYSKGQGYQPQHF.

This clone was seen a single time. The rearrangement links TRBV20-1 to TRBJ2-1; 12 positions agree with TRBD2. The CDR3 covers 17 residues. CDR1 is DFQATT, CDR2 SNEGSKA, per germline (reference sequence). V shed 3 bases and J 12 bases; nucleotides not matched to a gene: 18. The CDR3 sequence is CSASPPGRTSGTPTQFF. DNA of the CDR3: TGCAGTGCTAGTCCCCCCGGGAGGACTAGCGGGACTCCAACGCAGTTCTTC.

The gene calls are TRBV6-5 and TRBJ1-5; the match to TRBD1 covers 8 bases. The V gene end was trimmed by 8 bases and the J gene end by 5 bases; junction bases not matched to a gene: 5. Germline V gene sequence: CDR1 MNHEY, CDR2 SVGAGI. This CDR3 comprises 13 residues. In nucleotides, the CDR3 is TGTGCCAGCGGGACAGGTCTCCATCAGCCCCAGCATTTT. This codes for CASGTGLHQPQHF.

The chain carries TRBV7-9 and TRBJ1-2; 7 bases agree with TRBD1. J gave up 4 bases and V 6 bases, and 5 bases lay outside the gene matches. The CDR3 covers 13 residues. The germline CDR1 and CDR2 sequences are SEHNR and FQNEAQ (reference sequence). The CDR3 DNA reads TGTGCCAGCAGTGACGGGACAGTCTATGGCTACACCTTC. Protein: CASSDGTVYGYTF.

The rearrangement uses TRBV5-1 and TRBJ1-5; 8 positions match TRBD1. The CDR3 is 13 amino acids. V dropped 4 bases and J dropped 6; count of bases not matched to a gene: 3. Germline CDR1 SGHRS, CDR2 YFSETQ. The CDR3: CASSLRGPQPQHF. In nucleotides, the CDR3 is TGCGCCAGCAGCCTCAGGGGGCCTCAGCCCCAGCATTTT.

This chain joins TRBV7-2 and TRBJ2-1; no clear D gene. Germline V gives CDR1 SGHTA, CDR2 FQGNSA. The CDR3 is 9 residues long. V was pared by 5 bases and J by 14 bases, with 7 bases between. CDR3 region: CASSRGEFF. The CDR3 coding sequence is TGTGCCAGCAGCCGAGGCGAGTTCTTC. The full variable domain, completed using reference TRBV7-2 and TRBJ2-1, is GAGVSQSPSNKVTEKGKDVELRCDPISGHTALYWYRQSLGQGLEFLIYFQGNSAPDKSGLPSDRFSAERTGGSVSTLTIQRTQQEDSAVYLCASSRGEFFGPGTRLTVL.

This chain connects TRBV10-1 to TRBJ1-1; D not resolved. The CDR3 has 14 residues. The germline V gene encodes CDR1 WNHNN and CDR2 SYGVQD (reference sequence). V was pared by 6 bases and J by 0 bases, with 11 bases between. As DNA, the CDR3 is TGCGCCAGCAGCAAAGACACCGTGAACACTGAAGCTTTCTTT. Translation gives CASSKDTVNTEAFF.

The CDR3 sequence is CASSRKLTGLNVEAFF. The CDR3 bases are TGTGCCAGTAGTCGGAAACTTACAGGATTGAACGTTGAAGCTTTCTTT. This chain joins TRBV19 and TRBJ1-1; tentative D call: TRBD1 (5 bases). Trimming removed 5 bases at V and 7 bases at J, with 23 bases between. The CDR3 sequence is 16 residues long. Looked up from germline, CDR1 is LNHDA and CDR2 is SQIVND (reference sequence). The whole variable domain, remainder taken from reference TRBV19 and TRBJ1-1, is DGGITQSPKYLFRKEGQNVTLSCEQNLNHDAMYWYRQDPGQGLRLIYYSQIVNDFQKGDIAEGYSVSREKKESFPLTVTSAQKNPTAFYLCASSRKLTGLNVEAFFGQGTRLTVV.

The chain combines TRBV4-2 with TRBJ2-3; 10 bases match TRBD2. After removal of 0 bases from V and 4 bases from J, the junction contained 7 bases not matched to a gene. From germline, CDR1 is LGHNA and CDR2 YNFKEQ. The CDR3 consists of 17 residues. CDR3: CASSQEASGGLADTQYF. The CDR3 region has the DNA TGTGCCAGCAGCCAAGAGGCTAGCGGGGGTCTCGCAGATACGCAGTATTTT.

The chain is built from TRBV9 and TRBJ1-1, with D possibly TRBD1 on 5 matching bases. This CDR3 spans 14 amino acids. The germline CDR1 and CDR2 sequences are SGDLS and YYNGEE. Trimming pared 0 bases from V and 4 bases from J, leaving 10 bases between. The CDR3 sequence: CASSVAGEGTEAFF. DNA of the CDR3: TGTGCCAGCAGCGTAGCGGGGGAGGGCACTGAAGCTTTCTTT.

The chain uses TRBV25-1 and TRBJ1-1; TRBD1 might be the D (6 bases). Germline CDR1 is MGHDK and CDR2 is SYGVNS. The CDR3 runs to 15 residues. V lost 1 base and J lost 0, with 9 bases in between. In DNA, the CDR3 is TGTGCCAGCAGTGAATGGGACATTTTGAACACTGAAGCTTTCTTT. Translation: CASSEWDILNTEAFF.

The V gene is TRBV6-2 or TRBV6-3, the J gene TRBJ2-1; 11 nucleotides agree with TRBD2. Trimming cost V 2 bases and J 4 bases; bases outside gene matches: 7. Germline-derived CDR1 and CDR2 are MNHEY and SVGEGT. CDR3 size: 17 residues. The CDR3 DNA is TGTGCCAGCAGTTACCCCCAACTAGCGGGGGTTTACAATGAGCAGTTCTTC. Its translation: CASSYPQLAGVYNEQFF.

The V and J genes are TRBV19 and TRBJ2-2; no clear D gene. The CDR3 sequence is 15 residues long. CDR1 LNHDA and CDR2 SQIVND come from the germline V gene (reference sequence). V dropped 6 bases and J dropped 6 bases, with 17 bases sitting between them. Here the CDR3 DNA reads TGTGCCAGTAGCCCAGAGGCGCAGCTGCCCGGGGAGCTGTTTTTT. As protein: CASSPEAQLPGELFF. Combining the CDR3 with reference TRBV19 and TRBJ2-2 gives the whole variable domain DGGITQSPKYLFRKEGQNVTLSCEQNLNHDAMYWYRQDPGQGLRLIYYSQIVNDFQKGDIAEGYSVSREKKESFPLTVTSAQKNPTAFYLCASSPEAQLPGELFFGEGSRLTVL.

The V call is TRBV4-3, the J call TRBJ2-2; 10 nucleotides align to TRBD2. This CDR3 spans 16 amino acids. Germline trimming cut 5 bases from V and 3 bases from J; bases unmatched to any gene: 6. The germline V gene has CDR1 LGHNA and CDR2 YSLEER. CDR3 amino acids: CASSDIAGGDTGELFF. CDR3 nucleotide sequence: TGCGCCAGCAGCGACATAGCGGGAGGAGACACCGGGGAGCTGTTTTTT.

The chain recombines TRBV7-4 with TRBJ2-5, with D tentatively TRBD1 (6 bases). The CDR3 loop spans 15 amino acids. V was cut by 1 base and J by 3 bases, with 12 bases left in between. Per germline, CDR1 SGHVT and CDR2 SQSDAQ. The DNA for the CDR3 is TGTGCCAGCAGCTTAGTATCCGCAGGGGAAGAGACCCAGTACTTC. This translates into CASSLVSAGEETQYF.

V usage is TRBV10-1 and J usage is TRBJ1-6, with a tentative D call TRBD1 (6 bases). Germline lookup yields CDR1 WNHNN and CDR2 SYGVQD (reference sequence). The V and J ends lost 6 bases and 10 bases respectively, with 13 bases between them. CDR3 length: 13 residues. The CDR3 here is CASSPGTLSPLHF. The CDR3 DNA reads TGCGCCAGCAGCCCCGGGACATTGTCACCCCTCCACTTT.

The sample holds a few counts of this clone. V and J are TRBV7-9 and TRBJ2-3; perhaps TRBD2 as D (6 bases). Germline CDR1 reads SEHNR; CDR2 reads FQNEAQ (reference sequence). V was cut by 5 bases and J by 2 bases, with 14 bases left in between. The CDR3 is made up of 15 amino acids. For the CDR3, the DNA is TGTGCCAGCAGCCCGCGGGGAAGCACCACAGATACGCAGTATTTT. Translation: CASSPRGSTTDTQYF.